Listed below are T cell receptor beta chains from one sample, sequenced in a study of shared clonotypes between healthy human individuals. This table comes from immunoSEQ multiplex PCR, and its TCRdb copy is limited to in-frame clones, with some not included. The data show about 600,000 clones, around 80% seen once. Sequencing input: PBMCs. All receptors come from a woman aged 40 to 50 in good health. Some clones in this sample may be carry-over from other donors' samples. Each CDR3 is given with its conserved first and last residue. The D gene is left open where the match is weak. Clone size appears in some rows only: once, few, many, or a class for an expanded clone.

CDR3nt: TGTGCCAGCAGCTTAGCAGGGACCGGCCGTAGCTCCTACAATGAGCAGTTCTTC
CDR3aa: CASSLAGTGRSSYNEQFF
j_gene: TRBJ2-1
v_gene: TRBV7-8
abundance: .
d_gene: .

CDR3nt: TGCAGCGTTTTTCCCGACAGGCCGTTGCAAGAAGCTTTCTTT
CDR3aa: CSVFPDRPLQEAFF
j_gene: TRBJ1-1
v_gene: TRBV29-1
abundance: .
d_gene: .

CDR3nt: TGTGCCAGCAGCACAGACGGGGGAGGTGGCTACACCTTC
CDR3aa: CASSTDGGGGYTF
j_gene: TRBJ1-2
v_gene: TRBV5-5
abundance: .
d_gene: .

CDR3nt: TGCGCCAGCAGCTCAGACGGGGATCAGCCCCAGCATTTT
CDR3aa: CASSSDGDQPQHF
j_gene: TRBJ1-5
v_gene: TRBV5-1
abundance: few
d_gene: .

CDR3nt: TGTGCCAGCAGCACATACCGGGACAGTGGTCACGAGCAGTACTTC
CDR3aa: CASSTYRDSGHEQYF
j_gene: TRBJ2-7
v_gene: TRBV28
abundance: .
d_gene: TRBD1

CDR3nt: TGTGCCAGCAGCTTAGGCCAGAGCACAGATACGCAGTATTTT
CDR3aa: CASSLGQSTDTQYF
j_gene: TRBJ2-3
v_gene: TRBV7-6
abundance: .
d_gene: .

CDR3nt: TGCGCCAGCAGCTTTCTAGAGGGGAACAATTCACCCCTCCACTTT
CDR3aa: CASSFLEGNNSPLHF
j_gene: TRBJ1-6
v_gene: TRBV5-1
abundance: few
d_gene: .

CDR3nt: TGTGCCAGCACCCGGACAGGAGGGACTGAAGCTTTCTTT
CDR3aa: CASTRTGGTEAFF
j_gene: TRBJ1-1
v_gene: TRBV6-6
abundance: .
d_gene: TRBD1

CDR3nt: TGTGCCAGCAGCTTGTATGGGATTCGGAACACTGAAGCTTTCTTT
CDR3aa: CASSLYGIRNTEAFF
j_gene: TRBJ1-1
v_gene: TRBV5-4
abundance: .
d_gene: .

CDR3nt: TGTGCCAGCAGCGGACAGGGGATCACAGATACGCAGTATTTT
CDR3aa: CASSGQGITDTQYF
j_gene: TRBJ2-3
v_gene: TRBV9
abundance: .
d_gene: TRBD1

CDR3nt: TGTGCCAGCAGCTTAGATGGGCGGCCTCAAGAGACCCAGTACTTC
CDR3aa: CASSLDGRPQETQYF
j_gene: TRBJ2-5
v_gene: TRBV7-3
abundance: few
d_gene: .

CDR3nt: TGTGCCAGCTCACCCGGCGGGCAGGCGGCGGGAGAGACCCAGTACTTC
CDR3aa: CASSPGGQAAGETQYF
j_gene: TRBJ2-5
v_gene: TRBV18
abundance: .
d_gene: .

CDR3nt: TGTGCCATCAGCCGGGGACTAGCGGACTACAATGAGCAGTTCTTC
CDR3aa: CAISRGLADYNEQFF
j_gene: TRBJ2-1
v_gene: TRBV10-3
abundance: .
d_gene: TRBD2

CDR3nt: TGTGCCAGCAGTTTGTCCGGGGGTGGCTACGAGCAGTACTTC
CDR3aa: CASSLSGGGYEQYF
j_gene: TRBJ2-7
v_gene: TRBV27
abundance: .
d_gene: .

CDR3nt: TGTGCCAGCAGTTTATCCAGTCAAGTTCGCTACGAGCAGTACTTC
CDR3aa: CASSLSSQVRYEQYF
j_gene: TRBJ2-7
v_gene: TRBV28
abundance: once
d_gene: .

CDR3nt: TGTGCCTGGAAGGCGGGTAACTCCTACAATGAGCAGTTCTTC
CDR3aa: CAWKAGNSYNEQFF
j_gene: TRBJ2-1
v_gene: TRBV30
abundance: .
d_gene: .

CDR3nt: TGTGCCAGCGGAAGGACGGGAAACACCATATATTTT
CDR3aa: CASGRTGNTIYF
j_gene: TRBJ1-3
v_gene: TRBV2
abundance: .
d_gene: .

CDR3nt: TGCAGCGTTGAGGTAGCGGGGGCCTACAATGAGCAGTTCTTC
CDR3aa: CSVEVAGAYNEQFF
j_gene: TRBJ2-1
v_gene: TRBV29-1
abundance: few
d_gene: TRBD2

CDR3nt: TGTGCCTGGAGTAGGCGGGGGAACTACAATGAGCAGTTCTTC
CDR3aa: CAWSRRGNYNEQFF
j_gene: TRBJ2-1
v_gene: TRBV30
abundance: .
d_gene: TRBD2

CDR3nt: TGCAGCGTTGGTAGGACTAGCGGGACTCGTTTT
CDR3aa: CSVGRTSGTRF
j_gene: TRBJ2-3
v_gene: TRBV29-1
abundance: many
d_gene: TRBD2

CDR3nt: TGCAGCGTTGTAGGTCAGAGTAATGAAAAACTGTTTTTT
CDR3aa: CSVVGQSNEKLFF
j_gene: TRBJ1-4
v_gene: TRBV29-1
abundance: .
d_gene: .

CDR3nt: TGCGCCAGCAGCCAAGGCCTGGTCAACACTGAAGCTTTCTTT
CDR3aa: CASSQGLVNTEAFF
j_gene: TRBJ1-1
v_gene: TRBV4-1
abundance: .
d_gene: .

CDR3nt: TGTGCCACCAGCAGAGTGCCCGAGGGGGGAGGAGCTTTCTTT
CDR3aa: CATSRVPEGGGAFF
j_gene: TRBJ1-1
v_gene: TRBV15
abundance: .
d_gene: .

CDR3nt: TGTGCCAGCAGCTTGATGGTAAAGGGGAACACTGAAGCTTTCTTT
CDR3aa: CASSLMVKGNTEAFF
j_gene: TRBJ1-1
v_gene: TRBV7-2
abundance: .
d_gene: .

CDR3nt: TGCGCCAGCAATTGGGGGAGGAGGCCAGTCAGCTACGAGCAGTACTTC
CDR3aa: CASNWGRRPVSYEQYF
j_gene: TRBJ2-7
v_gene: TRBV5-1
abundance: .
d_gene: .

CDR3nt: TGCGCCAGCAGCTTGGTCGGGGAATATGGCTACACCTTC
CDR3aa: CASSLVGEYGYTF
j_gene: TRBJ1-2
v_gene: TRBV5-1
abundance: .
d_gene: .

CDR3nt: TGTGCCAGCAGTGACAGGCCCAATAGCTCCTACAATGAGCAGTTCTTC
CDR3aa: CASSDRPNSSYNEQFF
j_gene: TRBJ2-1
v_gene: TRBV6-4
abundance: .
d_gene: .